One and the same sample provided the 26 T cell receptor beta chains below, sequenced in a study of cytomegalovirus exposure and HLA in healthy donors. The primer mix had 60 Vbeta and 13 Jbeta primers. TCRdb's table, derived via immunoSEQ multiplex PCR, lists solely in-frame clones and lacks some. This table holds 20,000 to 25,000 clones. The sequenced sample was PBMCs. The receptors come from a male donor in good health and CMV-seropositive.

This chain connects TRBV28 to TRBJ2-5, with TRBD1 identical over 11 bases. The CDR3 runs to 16 residues. The V gene end was trimmed by 6 bases and the J gene end by 7 bases; junction bases not matched to a gene: 13. Germline V CDR1 and CDR2: MDHEN, SYDVKM. The CDR3: CASRQGAGQGAGTQYF. In DNA, the CDR3 is TGTGCCAGCAGACAGGGGGCCGGACAGGGGGCGGGGACCCAGTACTTC.

The genes are TRBV29-1 and TRBJ2-5, with 9 bases fitting TRBD1. The V and J ends lost 3 bases and 5 bases, in that order; junction bases with no gene match: 13. This CDR3 comprises 16 residues. Per the germline V gene, CDR1 is SQVTM and CDR2 is ANQGSEA. CDR3 sequence: CSVDPGQGVGGETQYF. CDR3 sequence (DNA): TGCAGCGTTGATCCGGGACAGGGAGTCGGAGGGGAGACCCAGTACTTC.

This rearrangement joins TRBV7-3 to TRBJ1-3, with 9 bases lining up with TRBD1. CDR1 is SGHTA and CDR2 is FQGTGA in the germline V gene. This CDR3 comprises 17 residues. V was pared by 5 bases and J by 2 bases, with 10 bases of the junction left unmatched. CDR3 nucleotides: TGTGCCAGCAGCCCACACCCGGACAGGGGTCCTGGAAACACCATATATTTT. Translation: CASSPHPDRGPGNTIYF.

The gene calls are TRBV5-6 and TRBJ2-5; 9 nucleotides agree with TRBD2. Looked up from germline, CDR1 is SGHDT and CDR2 is YYEEEE. J was trimmed by 5 bases and V by 0 bases; bases with no gene match: 5. This CDR3 contains 15 residues. The CDR3 DNA follows: TGTGCCAGCAGCTTGGGAGCGGGAGGCCCTGAGACCCAGTACTTC. Its protein is CASSLGAGGPETQYF.

The rearrangement joins TRBV27 to TRBJ2-7; D ambiguous. V was pared by 2 bases and J by 0 bases, with 14 bases between. The CDR3 runs 16 residues. Germline CDR1 and CDR2: MNHEY and SMNVEV (reference sequence). Written as DNA, the CDR3 is TGTGCCAGCAGTTTAGTAGGAAGCGTTTCCTCCTACGAGCAGTACTTC. Protein product: CASSLVGSVSSYEQYF.

This rearrangement joins TRBV19 to TRBJ1-5; TRBD1 matches at 9 bases. This CDR3 has 17 amino acids. Germline CDR1 is LNHDA and CDR2 is SQIVND (reference sequence). Unmatched junction bases numbered 13, after V lost 10 bases and J lost 0 bases. CDR3 region: CATQTGQGVYSNQPQHF. The CDR3 DNA is TGTGCCACCCAGACGGGACAGGGCGTGTATAGCAATCAGCCCCAGCATTTT.

This chain links TRBV7-3 with TRBJ1-3; 12 bases match TRBD1. V shed 2 bases and J 6 bases; nucleotides not matched to a gene: 11. This CDR3 has 18 residues. The germline CDR1 and CDR2 sequences are SGHTA and FQGTGA. CDR3 protein: CASSLDYRDRGLENTIYF. The CDR3 DNA sequence: TGTGCCAGCAGCTTAGATTACCGGGACAGGGGGCTTGAAAACACCATATATTTT.

V and J are TRBV29-1 and TRBJ2-7, with D perhaps matching TRBD2 (6 bases). V lost 0 bases to trimming and J lost 5 bases, with 14 bases between them. This CDR3 is built from 14 residues. Germline loops: CDR1 SQVTM, CDR2 ANQGSEA. The CDR3 DNA is TGCAGCGTTGAAGATCGACTAGGAAACCACGAGCAGTACTTC. Protein: CSVEDRLGNHEQYF.

The chain couples TRBV19 to TRBJ2-1; maybe TRBD1 (6 bases). Germline V CDR1 and CDR2: LNHDA, SQIVND (reference sequence). Trimming stripped 6 bases from V and 7 bases from J, with 19 bases between. The CDR3 is 15 residues long. Here the CDR3 DNA reads TGTGCCAGTAGAGACCTTTACAGGGATGCGAATGAGCAGTTCTTC. Residues: CASRDLYRDANEQFF.

J is TRBJ1-4 and V is TRBV19; 7 nucleotides match TRBD1. Per germline, CDR1 LNHDA and CDR2 SQIVND (reference sequence). CDR3 length equals 16 residues. V was clipped by 6 bases and J by 7 bases; unmatched bases: 14. The DNA for the CDR3 is TGTGCCAGTAGCCACCAACAGGGGTTCGGGGGTGAAAAACTGTTTTTT. Its translation is CASSHQQGFGGEKLFF.

As regards this clone: Within the sample, other DNA sequences also encode this same CDR3. The chain employs TRBV30 and TRBJ2-7, with 7 bases aligning to TRBD1. Germline V gene data show CDR1 as GTSNPN and CDR2 as SVGIG (reference sequence). V lost 5 bases, J lost 7 bases, and 8 bases stayed unmatched. The CDR3 sequence is 12 residues long. The CDR3 here is CAWSQPGGEQYF. The CDR3, as DNA: TGTGCCTGGTCCCAGCCAGGGGGTGAGCAGTACTTC.

The V call is TRBV29-1, the J call TRBJ1-1, with a possible D match to TRBD1 (5 bases). This CDR3 spans 15 amino acids. The germline V gene encodes CDR1 SQVTM and CDR2 ANQGSEA. V was shortened by 2 bases and J by 5 bases, with 18 bases between the two germline ends. The DNA of the CDR3 is TGCAGCGTTGAAAGGGTGTCGGGGGTTGGAACTGAAGCTTTCTTT. Its protein product is CSVERVSGVGTEAFF.

The chain uses TRBV28 and TRBJ1-1; D gene ambiguous. The CDR3 has 13 amino acids. V lost 2 bases, J lost 9 bases, and 13 bases lay in between. CDR1 is MDHEN, CDR2 SYDVKM, per germline. DNA of the CDR3: TGTGCCAGCAGTTTAAACAATGGCCTTAAAGCTTTCTTT. Translation: CASSLNNGLKAFF.

The chain couples TRBV9 to TRBJ1-5; the D is unclear. The CDR3 is made up of 14 amino acids. V lost 0 bases to trimming and J lost 6 bases, with 10 bases between them. Per the germline V gene, CDR1 is SGDLS and CDR2 is YYNGEE. The CDR3: CASSVERESQPQHF. For the CDR3, the DNA is TGTGCCAGCAGCGTAGAACGAGAAAGTCAGCCCCAGCATTTT.

The V and J genes are TRBV4-2 and TRBJ2-7; 11 bases align to TRBD2. J lost 4 bases, V lost 3 bases, and 17 bases had no gene match. Per germline, CDR1 LGHNA and CDR2 YNFKEQ. This CDR3 has 19 amino acids. CDR3 sequence: CASSQRTSGSSEAPYEQYF. The CDR3 DNA follows: TGTGCCAGCAGCCAGAGGACTAGCGGGTCTTCTGAAGCCCCTTACGAGCAGTACTTC.

The chain couples TRBV5-4 to TRBJ2-4; TRBD1 matches at 9 bases. The CDR3 spans 15 residues. CDR1 is SGHNT and CDR2 is YYREEE in the germline V gene (reference sequence). V shed 4 bases and J 7 bases; nucleotides not matched to a gene: 9. The CDR3 loop reads CASSAAGTGINIQYF. In DNA form, the CDR3 reads TGTGCCAGCAGCGCCGCCGGGACAGGGATTAACATTCAGTACTTC.

This sequence joins TRBV5-1 and TRBJ2-1; tentatively, D is TRBD1 (6 bases). The V gene's germline CDR1 is SGHRS and CDR2 YFSETQ. This CDR3 is 17 amino acids long. V was shortened by 7 bases and J by 6 bases, with 26 bases between the two germline ends. The CDR3: CASRDFTGSRAGNEQFF. The CDR3 region has the DNA TGCGCCAGCCGCGATTTTACAGGGAGTCGTGCGGGCAATGAGCAGTTCTTC.

The chain recombines TRBV29-1 with TRBJ1-1; D unresolved. The CDR3 is 15 amino acids. CDR1 and CDR2 from the germline V gene are SQVTM and ANQGSEA. Deletions cut 1 base from V and 1 base from J, with 13 bases between. The CDR3, as DNA: TGCAGCGTTGAAGCTGGAGGCCGAGCGAACACTGAAGCTTTCTTT. Amino acid sequence: CSVEAGGRANTEAFF.

The chain uses TRBV25-1 and TRBJ1-1; D remains unclear. The CDR3 loop spans 13 amino acids. Germline V CDR1 and CDR2: MGHDK, SYGVNS. V was shortened by 7 bases and J by 0 bases, with 9 bases between the two germline ends. The CDR3 region has the DNA TGTGCCAGCACCGGGGAATTGAACACTGAAGCTTTCTTT. Amino acid sequence: CASTGELNTEAFF.

Remarks on this clone: The junction departs from the called germline gene at one end, perhaps through a read error. J is TRBJ2-7 and V is TRBV6-5; 9 positions match TRBD1. This CDR3 is 13 amino acids long. Germline values: CDR1 MNHEY, CDR2 SVGAGI. The chain's CDR3 is CASSSGTGLILHF. Here the CDR3 DNA reads TGTGCCAGCAGCTCCGGGACAGGGTTAATATTGCACTTC.

The chain combines TRBV7-3 with TRBJ1-6; unclear D gene. Germline CDR1 SGHTA, CDR2 FQGTGA. The CDR3 totals 15 residues. V was clipped by 1 base and J by 10 bases, with 14 bases between them. In DNA, the CDR3 is TGTGCCAGCAGCTTAAACGGTGCCCAAGCCTCACCCCTCCACTTT. Translating it yields CASSLNGAQASPLHF.

The chain uses TRBV9 and TRBJ2-6; perhaps TRBD1 as D (6 bases). V gave up 1 base and J gave up 0 bases, with 17 bases separating them. From germline, CDR1 is SGDLS and CDR2 YYNGEE. There are 19 residues in the CDR3. CDR3 sequence reads: CASSVSLRQATSGANVLTF. CDR3 DNA: TGTGCCAGCAGCGTAAGTTTGCGACAGGCGACCTCTGGGGCCAACGTCCTGACTTTC.

The chain carries TRBV30 and TRBJ1-1; 9 positions match TRBD1. V lost 5 bases, J lost 2 bases, and 12 bases stayed unmatched. CDR3 length: 16 residues. From germline, CDR1 is GTSNPN and CDR2 SVGIG (reference sequence). CDR3 protein: CAWVPGQGLGNTEAFF. The CDR3, as DNA: TGTGCCTGGGTACCGGGACAGGGACTCGGTAACACTGAAGCTTTCTTT.

This chain connects TRBV27 to TRBJ1-6; no definite D call. This CDR3 contains 12 residues. V shed 6 bases and J shed 7 bases, with 7 bases lying between them. Germline V gene lookup returns CDR1 MNHEY and CDR2 SMNVEV (reference sequence). The DNA of the CDR3 is TGTGCCAGCAGCCCATTGAATTCACCCCTCCACTTT. Its translation is CASSPLNSPLHF.

This rearrangement joins TRBV2 to TRBJ1-2; 10 nucleotides line up with TRBD1. CDR3 length: 15 amino acids. CDR1 SNHLY and CDR2 FYNNEI come from the germline V gene. V shed 6 bases, J shed 3 bases, and the junction held 7 bases outside the gene matches. In DNA, the CDR3 is TGTGCCAGCAGGCCCGGGACAGGGGATCACTATGGCTACACCTTC. Protein: CASRPGTGDHYGYTF.

J is TRBJ1-1 and V is TRBV10-3; D is uncertain. Between the trimmed V and J ends, which lost 0 bases and 1 base, there was a span of 3 bases. Looked up from germline, CDR1 is ENHRY and CDR2 is SYGVKD. The CDR3 consists of 13 residues. The CDR3 nucleotides are TGTGCCATCAGTGAGTCACAGAACACTGAAGCTTTCTTT. This gives the protein CAISESQNTEAFF.